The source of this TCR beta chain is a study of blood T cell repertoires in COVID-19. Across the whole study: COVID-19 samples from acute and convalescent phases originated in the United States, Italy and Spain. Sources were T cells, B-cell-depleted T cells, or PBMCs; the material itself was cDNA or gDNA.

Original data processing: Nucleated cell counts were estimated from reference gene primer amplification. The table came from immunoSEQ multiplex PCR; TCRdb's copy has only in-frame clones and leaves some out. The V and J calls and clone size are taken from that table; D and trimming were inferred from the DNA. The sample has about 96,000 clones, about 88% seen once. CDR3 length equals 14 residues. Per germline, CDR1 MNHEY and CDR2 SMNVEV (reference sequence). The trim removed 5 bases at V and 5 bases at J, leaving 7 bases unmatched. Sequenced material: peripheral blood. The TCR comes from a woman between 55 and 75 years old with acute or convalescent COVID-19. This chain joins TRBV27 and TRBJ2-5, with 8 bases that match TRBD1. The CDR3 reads CASSKDRGSETQYF. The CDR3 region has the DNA TGTGCCAGCAGTAAAGACAGGGGATCGGAGACCCAGTACTTC.